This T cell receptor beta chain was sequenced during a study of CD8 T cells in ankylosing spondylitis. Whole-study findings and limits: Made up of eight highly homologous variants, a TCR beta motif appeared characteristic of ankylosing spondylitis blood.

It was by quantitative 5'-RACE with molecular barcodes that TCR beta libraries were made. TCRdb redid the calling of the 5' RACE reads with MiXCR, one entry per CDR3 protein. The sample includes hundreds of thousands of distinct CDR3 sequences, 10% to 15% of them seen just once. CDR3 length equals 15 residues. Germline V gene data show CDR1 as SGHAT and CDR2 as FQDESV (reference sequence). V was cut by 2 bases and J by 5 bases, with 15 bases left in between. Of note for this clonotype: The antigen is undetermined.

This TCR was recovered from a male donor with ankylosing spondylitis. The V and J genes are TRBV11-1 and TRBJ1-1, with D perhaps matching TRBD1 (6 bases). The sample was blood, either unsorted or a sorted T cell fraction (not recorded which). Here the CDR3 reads CASSLFGTTETEAFF. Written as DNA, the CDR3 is TGTGCCAGCAGCTTATTTGGGACAACCGAGACTGAAGCTTTCTTT.